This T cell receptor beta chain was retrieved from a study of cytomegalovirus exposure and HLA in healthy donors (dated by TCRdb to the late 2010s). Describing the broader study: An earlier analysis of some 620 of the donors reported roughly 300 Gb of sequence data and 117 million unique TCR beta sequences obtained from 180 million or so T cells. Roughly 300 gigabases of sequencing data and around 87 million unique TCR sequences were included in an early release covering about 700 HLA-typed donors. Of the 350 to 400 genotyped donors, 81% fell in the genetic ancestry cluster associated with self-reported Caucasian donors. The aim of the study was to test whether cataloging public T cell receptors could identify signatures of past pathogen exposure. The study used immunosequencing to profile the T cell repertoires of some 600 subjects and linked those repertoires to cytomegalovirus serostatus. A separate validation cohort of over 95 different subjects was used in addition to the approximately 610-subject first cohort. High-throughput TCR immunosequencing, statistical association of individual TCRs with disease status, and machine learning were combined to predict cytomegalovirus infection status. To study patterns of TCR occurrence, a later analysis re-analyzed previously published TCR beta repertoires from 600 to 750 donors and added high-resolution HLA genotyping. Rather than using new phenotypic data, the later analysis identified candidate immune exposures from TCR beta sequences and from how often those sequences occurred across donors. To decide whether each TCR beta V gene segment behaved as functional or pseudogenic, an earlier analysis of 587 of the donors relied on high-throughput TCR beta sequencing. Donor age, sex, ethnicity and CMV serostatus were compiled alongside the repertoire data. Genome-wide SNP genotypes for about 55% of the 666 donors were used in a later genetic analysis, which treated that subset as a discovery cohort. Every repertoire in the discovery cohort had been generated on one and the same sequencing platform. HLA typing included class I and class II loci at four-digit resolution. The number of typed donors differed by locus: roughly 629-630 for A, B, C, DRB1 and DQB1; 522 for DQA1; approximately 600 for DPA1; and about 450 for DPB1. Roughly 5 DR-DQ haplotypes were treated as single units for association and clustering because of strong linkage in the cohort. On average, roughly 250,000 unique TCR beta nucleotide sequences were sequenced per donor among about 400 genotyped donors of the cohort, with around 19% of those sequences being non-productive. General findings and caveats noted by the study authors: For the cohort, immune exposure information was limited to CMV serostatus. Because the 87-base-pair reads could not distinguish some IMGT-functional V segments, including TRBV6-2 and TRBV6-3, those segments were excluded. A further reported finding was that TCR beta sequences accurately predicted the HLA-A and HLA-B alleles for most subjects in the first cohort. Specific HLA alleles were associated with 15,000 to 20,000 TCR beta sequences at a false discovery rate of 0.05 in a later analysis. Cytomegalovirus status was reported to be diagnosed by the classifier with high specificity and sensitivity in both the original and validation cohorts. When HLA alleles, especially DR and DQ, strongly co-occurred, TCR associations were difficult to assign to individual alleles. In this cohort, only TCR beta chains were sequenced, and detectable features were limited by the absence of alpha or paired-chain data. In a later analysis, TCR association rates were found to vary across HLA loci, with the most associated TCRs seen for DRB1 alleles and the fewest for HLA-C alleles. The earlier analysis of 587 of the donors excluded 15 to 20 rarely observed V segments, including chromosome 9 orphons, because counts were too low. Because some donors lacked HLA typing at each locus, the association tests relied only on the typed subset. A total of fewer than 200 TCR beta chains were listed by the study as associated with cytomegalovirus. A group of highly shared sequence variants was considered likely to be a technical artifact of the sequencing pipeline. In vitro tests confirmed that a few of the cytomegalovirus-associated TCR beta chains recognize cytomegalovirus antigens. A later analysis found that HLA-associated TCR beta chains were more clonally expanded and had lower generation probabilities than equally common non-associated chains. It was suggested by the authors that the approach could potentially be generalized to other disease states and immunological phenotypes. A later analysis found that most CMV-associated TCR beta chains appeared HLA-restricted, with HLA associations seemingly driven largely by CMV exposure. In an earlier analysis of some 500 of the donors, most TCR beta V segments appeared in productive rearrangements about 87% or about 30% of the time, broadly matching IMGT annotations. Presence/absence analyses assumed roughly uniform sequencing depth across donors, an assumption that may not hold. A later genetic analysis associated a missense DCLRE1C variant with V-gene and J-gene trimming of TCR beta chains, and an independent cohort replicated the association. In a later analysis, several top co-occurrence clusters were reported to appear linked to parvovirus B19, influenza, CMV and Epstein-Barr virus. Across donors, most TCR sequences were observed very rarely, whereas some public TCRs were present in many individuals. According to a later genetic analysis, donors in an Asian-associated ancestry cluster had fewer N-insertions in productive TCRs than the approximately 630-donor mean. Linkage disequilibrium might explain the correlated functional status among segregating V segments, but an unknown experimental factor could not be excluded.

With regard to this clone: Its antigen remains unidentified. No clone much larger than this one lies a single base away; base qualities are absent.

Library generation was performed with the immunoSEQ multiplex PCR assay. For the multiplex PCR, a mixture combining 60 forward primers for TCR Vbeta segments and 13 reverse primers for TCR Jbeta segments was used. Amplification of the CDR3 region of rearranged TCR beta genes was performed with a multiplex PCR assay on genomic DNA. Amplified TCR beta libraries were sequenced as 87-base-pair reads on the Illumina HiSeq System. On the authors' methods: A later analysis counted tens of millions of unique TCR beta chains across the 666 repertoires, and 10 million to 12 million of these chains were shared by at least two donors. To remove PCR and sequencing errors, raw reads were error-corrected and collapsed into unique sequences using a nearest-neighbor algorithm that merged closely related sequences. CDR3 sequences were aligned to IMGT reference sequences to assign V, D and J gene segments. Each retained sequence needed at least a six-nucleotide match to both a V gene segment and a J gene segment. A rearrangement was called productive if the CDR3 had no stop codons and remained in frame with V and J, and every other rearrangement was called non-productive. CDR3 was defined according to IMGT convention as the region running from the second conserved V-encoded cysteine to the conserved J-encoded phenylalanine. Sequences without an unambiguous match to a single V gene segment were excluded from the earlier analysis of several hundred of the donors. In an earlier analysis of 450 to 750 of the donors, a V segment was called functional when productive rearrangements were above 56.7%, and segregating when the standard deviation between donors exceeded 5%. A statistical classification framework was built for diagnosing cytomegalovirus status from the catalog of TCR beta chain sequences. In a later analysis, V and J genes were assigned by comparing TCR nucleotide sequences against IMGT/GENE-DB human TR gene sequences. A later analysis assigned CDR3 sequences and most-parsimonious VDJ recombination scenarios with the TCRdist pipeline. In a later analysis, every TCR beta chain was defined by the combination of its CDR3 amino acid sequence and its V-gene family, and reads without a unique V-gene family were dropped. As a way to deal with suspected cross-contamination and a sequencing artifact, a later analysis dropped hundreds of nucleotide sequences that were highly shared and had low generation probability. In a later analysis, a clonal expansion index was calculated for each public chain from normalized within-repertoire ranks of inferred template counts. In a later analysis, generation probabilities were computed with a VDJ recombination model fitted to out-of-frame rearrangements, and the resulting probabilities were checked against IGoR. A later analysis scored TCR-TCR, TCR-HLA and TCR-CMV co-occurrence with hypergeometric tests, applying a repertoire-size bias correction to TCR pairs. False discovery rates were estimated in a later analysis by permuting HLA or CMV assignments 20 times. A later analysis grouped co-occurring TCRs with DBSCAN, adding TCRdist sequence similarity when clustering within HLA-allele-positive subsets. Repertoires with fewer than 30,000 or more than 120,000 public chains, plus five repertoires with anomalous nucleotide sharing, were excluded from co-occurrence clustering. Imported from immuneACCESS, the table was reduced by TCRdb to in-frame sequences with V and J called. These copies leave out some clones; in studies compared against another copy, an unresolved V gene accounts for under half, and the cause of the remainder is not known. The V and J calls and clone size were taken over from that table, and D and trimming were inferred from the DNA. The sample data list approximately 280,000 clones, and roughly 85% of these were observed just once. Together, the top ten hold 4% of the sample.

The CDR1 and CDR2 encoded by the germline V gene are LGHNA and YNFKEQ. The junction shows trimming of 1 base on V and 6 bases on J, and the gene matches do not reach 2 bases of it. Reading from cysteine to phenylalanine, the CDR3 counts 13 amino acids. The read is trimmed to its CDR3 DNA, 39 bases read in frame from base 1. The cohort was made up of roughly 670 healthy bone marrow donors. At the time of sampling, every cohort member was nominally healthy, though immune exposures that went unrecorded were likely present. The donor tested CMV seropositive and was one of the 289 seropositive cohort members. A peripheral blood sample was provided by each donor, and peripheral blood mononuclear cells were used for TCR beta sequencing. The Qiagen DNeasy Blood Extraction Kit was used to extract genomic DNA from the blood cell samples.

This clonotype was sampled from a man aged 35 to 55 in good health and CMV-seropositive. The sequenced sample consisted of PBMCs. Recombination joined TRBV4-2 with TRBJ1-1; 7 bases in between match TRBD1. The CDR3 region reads CASSQGQGAEAFF. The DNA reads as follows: TGTGCCAGCAGCCAAGGACAGGGTGCTGAAGCTTTCTTT.